This T cell receptor (beta chain) was observed in a study of shared clonotypes between healthy human individuals. Study-wide results and caveats: Some naive CD4 clonotypes, 5% to 5.5%, turned up in common across a handful of donors.

Germline V gene data show CDR1 as MDHEN and CDR2 as SYDVKM. This CDR3 is 14 amino acids long. The study ran the assay at deep level. Clones were sequenced by immunoSEQ multiplex PCR, and TCRdb holds only the in-frame ones, with some missing. Of more than 500,000 clones in the sample, 85% to 95% were seen once. A note on this clone: Its specificity is unknown.

Selected positively for CCR7 and CD45RO-negative, naive CD8 cells excluded terminally differentiated effector memory CD45RA+ cells. Study donors comprised healthy, HIV-negative adults devoid of recent acute infection or vaccination. Sequencing was performed on naive CD8+ T cells sorted from blood. The chain couples TRBV28 to TRBJ2-5; D is perhaps TRBD2 (5 bases). The end of the DNA aligns better with TRBJ2-7, so the J call may be wrong. The receptor was isolated from a woman in her twenties or thirties in good health. CDR3 in amino acids: CASKRVRAAYEQYF. The CDR3 coding sequence is TGTGCCAGCAAACGGGTTCGAGCGGCTTACGAGCAGTACTTC.